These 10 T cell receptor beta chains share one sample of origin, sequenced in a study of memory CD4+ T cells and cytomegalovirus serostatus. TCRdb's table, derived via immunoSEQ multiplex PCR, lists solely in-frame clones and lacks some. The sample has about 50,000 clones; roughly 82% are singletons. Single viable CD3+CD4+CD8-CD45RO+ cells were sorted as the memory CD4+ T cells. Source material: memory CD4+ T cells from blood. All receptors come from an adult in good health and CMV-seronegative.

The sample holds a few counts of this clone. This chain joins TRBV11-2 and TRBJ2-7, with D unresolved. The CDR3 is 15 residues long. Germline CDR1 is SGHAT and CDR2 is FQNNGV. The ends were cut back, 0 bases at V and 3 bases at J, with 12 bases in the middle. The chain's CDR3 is CASSLDWQTLYEQYF. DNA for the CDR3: TGTGCCAGCAGCTTAGATTGGCAGACCCTCTACGAGCAGTACTTC.

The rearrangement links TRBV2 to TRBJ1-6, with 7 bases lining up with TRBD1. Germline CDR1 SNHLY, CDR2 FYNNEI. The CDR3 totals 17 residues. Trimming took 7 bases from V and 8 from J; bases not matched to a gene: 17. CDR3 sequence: CASTPRRLRDRYSPLHF. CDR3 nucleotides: TGTGCCAGCACCCCTCGCAGGTTGAGGGACAGATATTCACCCCTCCACTTT.

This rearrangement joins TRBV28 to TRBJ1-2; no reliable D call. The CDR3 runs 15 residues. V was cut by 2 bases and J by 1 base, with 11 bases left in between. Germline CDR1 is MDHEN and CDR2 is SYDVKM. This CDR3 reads CASSLGTTFNYGYTF. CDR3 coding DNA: TGTGCCAGCAGTTTAGGAACGACCTTTAACTATGGCTACACCTTC.

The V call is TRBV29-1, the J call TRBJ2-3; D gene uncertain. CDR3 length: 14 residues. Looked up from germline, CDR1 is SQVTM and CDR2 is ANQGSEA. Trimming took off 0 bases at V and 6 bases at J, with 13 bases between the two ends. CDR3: CSVEEIPPVDTQYF. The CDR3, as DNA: TGCAGCGTTGAAGAAATCCCACCCGTGGATACGCAGTATTTT.

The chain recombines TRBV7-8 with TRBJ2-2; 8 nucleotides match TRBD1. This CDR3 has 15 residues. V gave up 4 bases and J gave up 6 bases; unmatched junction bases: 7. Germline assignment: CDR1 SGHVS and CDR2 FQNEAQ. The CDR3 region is CASSSLDRGAGELFF. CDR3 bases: TGTGCCAGCAGCTCCCTCGACAGGGGCGCCGGGGAGCTGTTTTTT.

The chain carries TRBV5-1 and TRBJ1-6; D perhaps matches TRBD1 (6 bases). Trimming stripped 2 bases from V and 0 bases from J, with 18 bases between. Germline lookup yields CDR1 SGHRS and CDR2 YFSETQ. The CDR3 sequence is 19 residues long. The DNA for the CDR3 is TGCGCCAGCAGCTTAAGAGGACCGGGGGCAAGCTCCTATAATTCACCCCTCCACTTT. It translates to CASSLRGPGASSYNSPLHF.

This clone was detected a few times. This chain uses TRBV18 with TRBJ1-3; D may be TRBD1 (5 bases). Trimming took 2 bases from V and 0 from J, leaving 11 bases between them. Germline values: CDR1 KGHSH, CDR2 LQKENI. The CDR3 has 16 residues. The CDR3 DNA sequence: TGTGCCAGCTCACCAGGGACTCCCGACTCTGGAAACACCATATATTTT. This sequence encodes CASSPGTPDSGNTIYF.

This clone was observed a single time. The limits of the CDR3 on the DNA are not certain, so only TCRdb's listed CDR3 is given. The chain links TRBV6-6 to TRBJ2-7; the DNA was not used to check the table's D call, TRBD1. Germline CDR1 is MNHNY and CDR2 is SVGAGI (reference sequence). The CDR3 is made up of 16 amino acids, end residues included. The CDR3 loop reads CASSSSDRGGAYEQYF.

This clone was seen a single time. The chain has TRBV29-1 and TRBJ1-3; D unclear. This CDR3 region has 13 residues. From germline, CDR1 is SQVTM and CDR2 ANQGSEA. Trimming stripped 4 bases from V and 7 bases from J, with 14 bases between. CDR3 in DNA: TGCAGCGTTGTTTTCTCCCCTCAGAACACCATATATTTT. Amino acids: CSVVFSPQNTIYF.

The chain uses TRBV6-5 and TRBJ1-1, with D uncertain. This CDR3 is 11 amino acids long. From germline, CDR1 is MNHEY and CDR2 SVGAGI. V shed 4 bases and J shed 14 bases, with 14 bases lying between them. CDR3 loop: CASSSYSVAFF. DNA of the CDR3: TGTGCCAGCAGTTCCTATTCCGTCGCGTTCTTT.